This T cell receptor (beta chain) stems from a study of human T cells and chemical hapten exposure (dated by TCRdb to the early 2020s). At the level of the whole study: For sensitization, 2% DPC in acetone was applied to a roughly 2 cm by roughly 2 cm area of upper inner arm skin. Patients additionally received weekly therapeutic DPC doses to the scalp throughout the roughly 25-week study period. Patch tests used Finn chambers with 0.01% DPC on the upper back, scored after 6 days by International Contact Dermatitis Research Group standards. The mostly female patient cohort included alopecia areata with under or over 50% scalp involvement, alopecia totalis and alopecia universalis. Libraries were pooled for sequencing, and variation in per-sample TCR yields was attributed mainly to small differences in library volumes within the pool. The study tracked peripheral blood TCR repertoire changes in vivo during primary and secondary sensitization to the hapten diphenylcyclopropenone (DPC) in alopecia patients. Blood samples were taken from patients before sensitization (week 0) and then at 2, 6 and about 24 weeks after DPC sensitization. For TCR sequencing, blood came from approximately 29 alopecia patients at anywhere from one to four time points (pre-sensitization, 2, 6 and 24 weeks). Results the study describes overall, beyond this receptor: Patch test score correlated positively with the number of PT1 expanded TCRs, reaching significance at thresholds 8, 16 and 32 but not at 4. The number of TCRs above 1 in 1000 frequency did not change with DPC sensitization; there was no evidence of global repertoire structure alterations. Expanded TCRs formed significantly more large CDR3 similarity clusters than pre-sensitization or healthy control sets, consistent with antigen-driven responses. Because all patients had alopecia, a presumed autoimmune disease, the immune response of the patients might differ from that of healthy individuals. Repeated subsampling changed both the strength of the expansion versus patch-test correlation and the threshold at which the correlation became significant.

Reading the label with the study, this specimen's time point is: patch test 1, 2 weeks after DPC sensitization. This specimen's treatment or condition label, interpreted: therapeutic diphenylcyclopropenone sensitization with weekly scalp DPC. Blood at each patch-test visit was drawn before the patch test was applied. Eligible patients were aged 18 to 70, diagnosed with alopecia, deemed suitable for DPC therapy, and excluded if pregnant. Total RNA was isolated from unfractionated whole blood collected in Tempus Blood RNA tubes. Many counts were recorded for this clonotype. It has no known antigen specificity. The sample holds no much larger clone one base away, and base qualities are not on file. Receptor libraries were prepared by RACE. The sample was run on a NextSeq 500. During library preparation, unique molecular identifiers were attached to individual cDNA molecules so that TCRs could be counted quantitatively and reproducibly. For every blood RNA sample, sequencing covered both the TCR alpha and TCR beta chains. For the original study's pipeline: A median of around 100,000 TCRs per sample was observed, with a range of 23,224 to 690,600. V, J and CDR3 annotation of the TCR reads was carried out using the Decombinator software suite. Every sample was subsampled to the same number of TCRs (28,000) for the PS versus PT1 abundance plots. TCRs were defined as expanded if absent before sensitization and observed at least eight times at the 2-week time point. TCRdb applied fastp at Q25 and MiXCR to the public reads, then kept only in-frame beta chains. Records with the same CDR3 protein are collapsed into one entry carrying the most frequent genes and DNA. TCRdb, rather than the study authors, made the V and J calls. Here the sample has around 300,000 distinct CDR3 sequences; about 7% occur a single time. The ten largest clonotypes hold 7% to 10% of the sample.

From the cysteine through the phenylalanine, the CDR3 covers 13 amino acids. CDR3 DNA only is kept here, 39 bases in frame from base 1. The germline V gene specifies KGHSH as CDR1 and LQKENI as CDR2. V was cut back by 1 base and J by 0 bases, leaving a gap of 3 bases between them. The sequencing here drew on whole blood, taken in connection with sensitization to the hapten diphenylcyclopropenone (DPC). This chain joins TRBV18 to TRBJ1-1; the D segment cannot be called with confidence. The receptor was derived from a woman between 18 and 29 years old with alopecia areata. Some clones in this sample may be carry-over from other donors' samples. The DNA sequence is as follows: TGTGCCAGCTCACCACAGGTGAACACTGAAGCTTTCTTT. This sequence encodes CASSPQVNTEAFF. Beyond the CDR3, the reference TRBV18 and TRBJ1-1 genes provide the residues; the full variable domain reads: NAGVMQNPRHLVRRRGQEARLRCSPMKGHSHVYWYRQLPEEGLKFMVYLQKENIIDESGMPKERFSAEFPKEGPSILRIQQVVRGDSAAYFCASSPQVNTEAFFGQGTRLTVV.